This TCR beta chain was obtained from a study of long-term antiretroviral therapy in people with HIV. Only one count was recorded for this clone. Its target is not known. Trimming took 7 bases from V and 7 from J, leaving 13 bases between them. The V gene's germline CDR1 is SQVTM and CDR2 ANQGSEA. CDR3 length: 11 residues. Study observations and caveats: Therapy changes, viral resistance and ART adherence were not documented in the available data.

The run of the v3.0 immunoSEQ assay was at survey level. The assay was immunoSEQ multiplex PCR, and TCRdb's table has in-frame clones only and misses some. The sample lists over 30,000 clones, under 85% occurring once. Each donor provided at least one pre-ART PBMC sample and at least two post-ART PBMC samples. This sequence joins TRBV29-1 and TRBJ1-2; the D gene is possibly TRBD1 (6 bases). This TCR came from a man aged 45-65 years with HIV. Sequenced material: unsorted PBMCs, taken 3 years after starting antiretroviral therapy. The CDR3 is CSATTGSGYTF. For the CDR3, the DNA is TGCAGCGCTACCACAGGGAGTGGCTACACCTTC. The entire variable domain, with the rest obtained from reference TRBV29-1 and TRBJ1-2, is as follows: SAVISQKPSRDICQRGTSLTIQCQVDSQVTMMFWYRQQPGQSLTLIATANQGSEATYESGFVIDKFPISRPNLTFSTLTVSNMSPEDSSIYLCSATTGSGYTFGSGTRLTVV.